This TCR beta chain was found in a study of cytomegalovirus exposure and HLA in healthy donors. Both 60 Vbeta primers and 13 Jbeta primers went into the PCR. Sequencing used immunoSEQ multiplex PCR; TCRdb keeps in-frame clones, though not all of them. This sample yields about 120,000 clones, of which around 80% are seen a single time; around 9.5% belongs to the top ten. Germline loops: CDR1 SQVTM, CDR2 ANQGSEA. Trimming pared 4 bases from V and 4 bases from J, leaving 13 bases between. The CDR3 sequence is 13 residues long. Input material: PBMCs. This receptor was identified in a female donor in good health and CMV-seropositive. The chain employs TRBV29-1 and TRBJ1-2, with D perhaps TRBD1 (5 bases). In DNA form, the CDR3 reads TGCAGCGTTGCCAGATCAAGGGGCTATGGCTACACCTTC. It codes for CSVARSRGYGYTF.